One sample yielded the 18 T cell receptor beta chains listed below, sequenced in a study of blood T cell repertoires in COVID-19. The repertoire was sequenced with immunoSEQ multiplex PCR; TCRdb's copy has only in-frame clones and lacks some. The sample records about 130,000 clones, roughly 82% being singletons. The sequencing sample was made of peripheral blood. The receptors were sampled from a human donor in a cohort sampled during active COVID-19.

The chain employs TRBV27 and TRBJ2-1; 14 positions agree with TRBD2. The CDR3 spans 15 residues. The germline V gene has CDR1 MNHEY and CDR2 SMNVEV (reference sequence). With V trimmed by 10 bases and J by 5 bases, 7 bases remained unmatched. The CDR3 nucleotides read TGTGCCACGCGACTAGCGGGAGGGCCTAACAATGAGCAGTTCTTC. Translating gives CATRLAGGPNNEQFF.

This sequence joins TRBV18 and TRBJ1-1; D possibly corresponds to TRBD1 (5 bases). Germline V lookup: CDR1 KGHSH, CDR2 LQKENI. The CDR3 is 16 amino acids. Trimming took 6 bases from V and 5 from J, leaving 22 bases between them. Here the CDR3 reads CASSPSQGTVGTEAFF. CDR3 nucleotide sequence: TGTGCCAGCTCGCCCTCGCAGGGTACTGTGGGAACTGAAGCTTTCTTT. The full variable domain, in which reference TRBV18 and TRBJ1-1 provide the parts outside the CDR3, is NAGVMQNPRHLVRRRGQEARLRCSPMKGHSHVYWYRQLPEEGLKFMVYLQKENIIDESGMPKERFSAEFPKEGPSILRIQQVVRGDSAAYFCASSPSQGTVGTEAFFGQGTRLTVV.

This chain connects TRBV9 to TRBJ2-1, with 9 bases identical to TRBD2. The CDR3 has 16 residues. V was clipped by 0 bases and J by 3 bases; unmatched bases: 4. CDR1 SGDLS and CDR2 YYNGEE come from the germline V gene. CDR3 nucleotides: TGTGCCAGCAGCGTAGGGGGACTAGCAGACTACAATGAGCAGTTCTTC. Encoded protein: CASSVGGLADYNEQFF.

The gene calls are TRBV30 and TRBJ1-5; the match to TRBD1 covers 9 bases. The CDR3 runs 18 residues. Germline V CDR1 and CDR2: GTSNPN, SVGIG (reference sequence). The V segment lost 3 bases and the J segment 5 bases; nucleotides outside the gene matches: 17. The CDR3 sequence: CAWSDPGTGSWSDQPQHF. In DNA, the CDR3 is TGTGCCTGGAGCGACCCGGGGACAGGGAGTTGGTCGGATCAGCCCCAGCATTTT.

The chain links TRBV28 to TRBJ2-2; D call uncertain. The germline CDR1 and CDR2 sequences are MDHEN and SYDVKM. V was trimmed by 5 bases and J by 4 bases, leaving 5 bases between them. The CDR3 totals 12 residues. The CDR3 here is CASSPVTGELFF. CDR3 bases: TGTGCCAGCAGTCCCGTCACCGGGGAGCTGTTTTTT.

This clone was counted a single time. The rearrangement links TRBV30 to TRBJ2-6; D may be TRBD2 (5 bases). CDR3 length equals 14 residues. Germline CDR1 is GTSNPN and CDR2 is SVGIG (reference sequence). V shed 0 bases and J shed 4 bases, with 7 bases lying between them. In nucleotides, the CDR3 is TGTGCCTGGAGTGTGAGGGCAGGGGCCAACGTCCTGACTTTC. It specifies CAWSVRAGANVLTF.

J is TRBJ1-6 and V is TRBV18; TRBD1 agrees at 8 bases. The J segment lost 9 bases and the V segment lost 8 bases, leaving 15 bases of the junction unmatched. Germline V gives CDR1 KGHSH, CDR2 LQKENI. The length of the CDR3 is 16 residues. The chain's CDR3 is CASQGNRDRIGSPLHF. The CDR3 region has the DNA TGTGCCAGCCAGGGGAACCGGGACAGGATCGGTTCACCCCTCCACTTT.

The chain joins TRBV5-1 to TRBJ1-4; D unclear. This CDR3 is built from 15 residues. V was trimmed by 1 base and J by 8 bases, leaving 15 bases between them. Germline loops: CDR1 SGHRS, CDR2 YFSETQ. Here the CDR3 DNA reads TGCGCCAGCAGCTTGAACCCGGGGTCGAAGGAAAAACTGTTTTTT. It codes for CASSLNPGSKEKLFF.

The chain is built from TRBV7-2 and TRBJ2-2; no clear D. The CDR3 has 14 amino acids. CDR1 is SGHTA, CDR2 FQGNSA, per germline. Trimming shortened V by 1 base and J by 5 bases, and 8 bases separated the two germline ends. The CDR3: CASSLGFRTGELFF. In nucleotides, the CDR3 is TGTGCCAGCAGCTTAGGGTTTCGGACCGGGGAGCTGTTTTTT.

The chain employs TRBV28 and TRBJ2-7; TRBD2 aligns across 7 bases. V shed 4 bases, J shed 4 bases, and the junction held 7 bases outside the gene matches. Per germline, CDR1 MDHEN and CDR2 SYDVKM. The CDR3 totals 14 residues. The CDR3 bases are TGTGCCAGCAGTTATGGCGGGAGTGCGTACGAGCAGTACTTC. Its protein is CASSYGGSAYEQYF.

This clone was seen only once. This chain joins TRBV3-1 (or the pseudogene TRBV3-2) and TRBJ2-3; 10 bases match TRBD2. Germline CDR1 is LGHDT and CDR2 is YNNKEL (reference sequence). V was clipped by 8 bases and J by 9 bases; unmatched bases: 5. This CDR3 contains 12 residues. CDR3 sequence reads: CASRHSGRTQYF. Here the CDR3 DNA reads TGTGCCAGCCGTCATAGCGGGAGGACGCAGTATTTT.

The chain couples TRBV9 to TRBJ2-4; TRBD2 is a possible D gene (6 bases). V lost 0 bases, J lost 16 bases, and 17 bases lay in between. From germline, CDR1 is SGDLS and CDR2 YYNGEE. The CDR3 is 13 amino acids. The CDR3 loop is CASSVGPAGPLYF. The CDR3 DNA sequence: TGTGCCAGCAGCGTAGGCCCAGCGGGCCCTCTTTACTTC.

This chain uses TRBV5-1 with TRBJ1-5; tentatively, D is TRBD1 (5 bases). This CDR3 spans 15 amino acids. V was trimmed by 1 base and J by 4 bases, leaving 12 bases between them. CDR1 and CDR2 from the germline V gene are SGHRS and YFSETQ. The CDR3 spells CASSLRGAPNQPQHF. In nucleotides, the CDR3 is TGCGCCAGCAGCTTGCGCGGGGCACCGAATCAGCCCCAGCATTTT.

J is TRBJ1-2 and V is TRBV28; tentatively, D is TRBD1 (5 bases). CDR3 size: 16 residues. Trimming stripped 0 bases from V and 4 bases from J, with 15 bases between. Germline CDR1 reads MDHEN; CDR2 reads SYDVKM. The CDR3 reads CASSLWEQAQGYGYTF. The DNA of the CDR3 is TGTGCCAGCAGTTTATGGGAACAGGCCCAGGGCTATGGCTACACCTTC.

The rearrangement links TRBV7-3 to TRBJ2-2, with TRBD2 matching 7 bases. Germline CDR1 and CDR2: SGHTA and FQGTGA. The CDR3 length is 12 residues. J lost 0 bases, V lost 11 bases, and 0 bases had no gene match. The DNA for the CDR3 is TGTGCCGCGGGGGCGAACACCGGGGAGCTGTTTTTT. Amino acids: CAAGANTGELFF.

The chain couples TRBV30 to TRBJ1-2, with 12 bases matching TRBD1. This CDR3 is built from 17 residues. After removal of 4 bases from V and 0 bases from J, the junction contained 9 bases not matched to a gene. Germline V gene lookup returns CDR1 GTSNPN and CDR2 SVGIG (reference sequence). CDR3 sequence reads: CAWNGRGQGASNYGYTF. CDR3 coding DNA: TGTGCCTGGAACGGGCGGGGACAGGGGGCCTCTAACTATGGCTACACCTTC.

The chain joins TRBV30 to TRBJ2-3, with 7 bases matching TRBD2. The germline V gene encodes CDR1 GTSNPN and CDR2 SVGIG (reference sequence). V gave up 3 bases and J gave up 2 bases; unmatched junction bases: 8. The CDR3 loop spans 15 amino acids. This chain's CDR3 is CAWRDPGGPTDTQYF. The DNA for the CDR3 is TGTGCCTGGAGGGACCCGGGGGGACCCACAGATACGCAGTATTTT.

The J gene is TRBJ2-1, the V gene TRBV6-4; 10 nucleotides agree with TRBD2. There are 18 residues in the CDR3. The V gene end was trimmed by 0 bases and the J gene end by 5 bases; junction bases not matched to a gene: 10. The V gene's germline CDR1 is MRHNA and CDR2 SNTAGT. The CDR3 DNA reads as TGTGCCAGCAGTGACTCGACCCATCTAGCGGGAGAAGACAATGAGCAGTTCTTC. This gives the protein CASSDSTHLAGEDNEQFF.